This T cell receptor (beta chain) was obtained from a study of PD-1 blockade in classical Hodgkin lymphoma (TCRdb year 2020). Regarding the study in general: Nivolumab dosing was 3 mg/kg intravenously every 2 weeks, continuing until either disease progression or unacceptable toxicity. The study used CyTOF and TCR beta sequencing to define a peripheral blood immune signature of response to PD-1 blockade in classical Hodgkin lymphoma.

As for this clone: Its antigen has not been determined. No quality values exist for individual bases; no much larger clone is one base distant.

Summary of the overall study and its limitations: The study covered only a single clinical trial cohort, and the causes of the repertoire differences, possibly disease activity or prior therapy, were still not defined. Trial patients with a complete response had baseline diversity similar to that of newly diagnosed patients, while partial responders and progressors had significantly lower diversity. A significant rise by C4D1 was seen in CD4+ but not CD8+ TCR diversity (p=0.0027 vs p=0.16), with the rise being most apparent in complete responders (p=0.02). Diversity was lower in patients who began nivolumab less than 1 year after ASCT, so these patients were left out of later analyses to avoid confounding by immune reconstitution. Newly diagnosed patients were reported to have lower baseline TCR diversity than healthy donors, and relapsed/refractory patients were reported to have lower baseline TCR diversity still.

Genomic DNA was extracted with the Qiagen DNeasy kit from unsorted PBMCs and from negatively selected CD4+ and CD8+ fractions. Amplification of TCR beta CDR3 regions was done by immunoSEQ multiplex PCR with primers that anneal to V and J segments. A synthetic immune receptor repertoire was used to minimize amplification bias, and any residual bias was removed computationally once sequencing was done. Turning to the authors' computational methods: Custom Python scripts were used to quantify repertoire diversity as the Shannon entropy index. Unsorted, CD4+ and CD8+ repertoires were analyzed separately, except in combined analyses where CD4+ and CD8+ sequences were merged in silico. Clonal expansion was defined as at least a 2-fold frequency increase after treatment relative to C1D1, with a pseudocount of 0.5 for undetected baseline clones. Clones with 0 or 1 copy at C1D1 were classified as singleton clones, and clones with 2 or more copies were classified as non-singleton clones. Clones expanded in unsorted samples were annotated as CD4+, CD8+ or unknown by matching protein sequences in sorted samples from the same patient. Wilcoxon tests on paired samples were used to test diversity changes from C1D1 to C4D1. Here the immuneACCESS table is served through TCRdb, limited to in-frame sequences with V and J called. Missing clones are a known gap in these copies; in checked studies unresolved V genes cover under half, and the rest lacks a known reason. V and J calls and clone size follow that table, whereas D and trimming were derived from the DNA. In this sample the table shows about 93,000 clones, just under 80% of which occur a single time. Jointly, the top ten make up less than 10% of the sample.

Including the terminal cysteine and phenylalanine, the CDR3 comprises 12 residues. CDR3 DNA only is kept here, 36 bases in frame from base 1. V is cut back by 5 bases and J by 8 bases, with 2 bases in the junction unmatched. CDR1 and CDR2 were assigned from the germline V gene as SGHTA and FQGNSA. The time point label of this sample denotes: cycle 4 day 1 (C4D1), after five to seven weeks of nivolumab. Relapse after autologous stem cell transplantation had occurred in all trial patients, and cohorts A, B and C were distinguished by prior brentuximab vedotin exposure. The trial cohort comprised some 60 patients with relapsed/refractory classical Hodgkin lymphoma whose best overall responses were complete response, partial response or progressive disease. In the multi-cohort phase II CheckMate 205 trial, trial patients received single-agent nivolumab. An independent review committee assessed best overall response by applying the 2007 International Working Group response criteria. Trial PBMCs were collected just before the start of nivolumab (C1D1) and during therapy at cycle 2 day 1 and cycle 4 day 1. Peripheral blood was collected in 8 mL Vacutainer Cell Preparation Tubes, from which PBMCs were isolated by centrifugation and then cryopreserved.

The starting material was peripheral blood mononuclear cells (PBMCs), obtained before the fourth cycle of nivolumab. The chain uses TRBV7-2 and TRBJ2-1; 8 middle bases align to TRBD1. The clonotype comes from a human donor with classical Hodgkin lymphoma. The nucleotides are TGTGCCAGCAGCGGACAGGGATATGAGCAGTTCTTC. Its translation reads: CASSGQGYEQFF.